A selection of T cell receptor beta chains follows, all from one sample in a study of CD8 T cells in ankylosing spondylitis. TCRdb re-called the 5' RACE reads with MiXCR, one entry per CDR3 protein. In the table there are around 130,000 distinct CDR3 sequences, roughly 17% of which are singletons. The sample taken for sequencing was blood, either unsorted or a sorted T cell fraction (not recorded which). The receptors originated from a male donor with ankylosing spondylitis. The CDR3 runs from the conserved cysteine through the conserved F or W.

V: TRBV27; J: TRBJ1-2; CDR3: CASSSDRAHGYTF
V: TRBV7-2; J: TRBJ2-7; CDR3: CASSPWDTSYEQYF
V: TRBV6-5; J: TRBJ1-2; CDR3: CASSYDSSYGYTF
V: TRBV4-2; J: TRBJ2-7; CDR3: CASSQGTESYEQYF
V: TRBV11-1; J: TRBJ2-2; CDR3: CASSLRDTLNTGELFF
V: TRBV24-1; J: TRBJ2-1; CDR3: CATSEGPNVGYNEQFF
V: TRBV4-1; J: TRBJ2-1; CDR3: CASSPDRGYNEQFF
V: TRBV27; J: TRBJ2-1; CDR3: CASSLLEGDEQFF
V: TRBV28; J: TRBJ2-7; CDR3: CASSFDRGAYEQYF
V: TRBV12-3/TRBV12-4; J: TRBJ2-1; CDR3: CASRTSGSYEQFF
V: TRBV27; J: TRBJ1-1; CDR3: CASSFIGTRNTEAFF
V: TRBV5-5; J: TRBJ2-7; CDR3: CASSETLQYNEQYF
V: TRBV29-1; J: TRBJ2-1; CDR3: CSVDGDVAETYNEQFF
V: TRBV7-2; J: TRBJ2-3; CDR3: CASSSGWGRADTQYF
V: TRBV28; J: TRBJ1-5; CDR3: CASSLSPGQDDSNQPQHF
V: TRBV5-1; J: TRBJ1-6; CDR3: CASSLDRGGSPLHF
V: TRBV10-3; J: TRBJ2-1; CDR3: CAISESGASVNEQFF
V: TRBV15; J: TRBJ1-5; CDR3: CATREQGAGQPQHF
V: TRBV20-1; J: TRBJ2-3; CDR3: CSAATSGTTDTQYF
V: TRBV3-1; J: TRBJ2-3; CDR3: CASSPPGGVGDTQYF
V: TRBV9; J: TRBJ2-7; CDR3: CASSPGQGLEEQYF
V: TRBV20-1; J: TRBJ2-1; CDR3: CSATPLGLAGVTYNEQFF
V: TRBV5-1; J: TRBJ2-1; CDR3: CASSPLLNDEQFF
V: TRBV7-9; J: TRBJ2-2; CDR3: CASSLVAGGPSGELFF
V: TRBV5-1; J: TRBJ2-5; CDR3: CASSFRGFQETQYF
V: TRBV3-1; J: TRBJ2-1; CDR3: CASRPGVSSYNEQFF
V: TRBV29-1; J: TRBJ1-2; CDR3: CSVGGGANYGYTF
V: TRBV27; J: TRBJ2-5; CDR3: CASSLSGQEVETQYF
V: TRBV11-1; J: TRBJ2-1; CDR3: CASSLVSVGFGPHSYNEQFF
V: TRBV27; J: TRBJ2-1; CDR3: CASSLGISGDEQFF
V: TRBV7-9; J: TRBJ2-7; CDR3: CASSLPITNEQYF
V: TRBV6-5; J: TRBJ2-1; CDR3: CASSYSVRTSSYNEQFF
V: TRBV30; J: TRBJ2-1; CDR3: CAWRTKRISYNEQFF
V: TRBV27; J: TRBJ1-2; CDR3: CASSGGFDGYTF
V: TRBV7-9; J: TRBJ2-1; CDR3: CASRLAGGRNEQFF
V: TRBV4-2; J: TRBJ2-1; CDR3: CASSLGLASRNEQFF
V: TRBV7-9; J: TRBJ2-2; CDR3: CASSSRREANTGELFF
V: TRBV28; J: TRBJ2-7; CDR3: CASSEPGPDYEQYF
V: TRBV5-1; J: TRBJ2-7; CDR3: CASKAGGSTYEQYF
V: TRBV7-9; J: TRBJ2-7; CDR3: CASSSPGPTYEQYF
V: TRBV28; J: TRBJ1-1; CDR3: CASSLYDGGVVNTEAFF
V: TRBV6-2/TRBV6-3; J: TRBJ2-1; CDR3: CASSCYGSRYYNEQFF
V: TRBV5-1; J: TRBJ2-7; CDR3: CASSLGASGTYEQYF
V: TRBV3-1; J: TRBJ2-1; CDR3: CASSQGGGEYASEQFF
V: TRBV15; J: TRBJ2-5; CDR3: CATSELAQQETQYF
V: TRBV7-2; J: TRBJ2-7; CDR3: CASSFTDGDEQYF
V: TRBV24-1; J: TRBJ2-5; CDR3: CATRERGERQETQYF
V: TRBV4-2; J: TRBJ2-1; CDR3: CASSQDLGRSYNEQFF
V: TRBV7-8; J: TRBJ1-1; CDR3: CASSLGGFVTEAFF
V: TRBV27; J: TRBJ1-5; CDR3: CASSSTGDYSNQPQHF
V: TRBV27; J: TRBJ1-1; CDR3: CASSWGQGAMYTEAFF
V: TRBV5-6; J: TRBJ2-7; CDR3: CASSLGFRGGYEQYF
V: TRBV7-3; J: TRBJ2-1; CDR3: CASSAGQGGYNEQFF
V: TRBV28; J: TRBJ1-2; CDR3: CASSFGTGNYGYTF